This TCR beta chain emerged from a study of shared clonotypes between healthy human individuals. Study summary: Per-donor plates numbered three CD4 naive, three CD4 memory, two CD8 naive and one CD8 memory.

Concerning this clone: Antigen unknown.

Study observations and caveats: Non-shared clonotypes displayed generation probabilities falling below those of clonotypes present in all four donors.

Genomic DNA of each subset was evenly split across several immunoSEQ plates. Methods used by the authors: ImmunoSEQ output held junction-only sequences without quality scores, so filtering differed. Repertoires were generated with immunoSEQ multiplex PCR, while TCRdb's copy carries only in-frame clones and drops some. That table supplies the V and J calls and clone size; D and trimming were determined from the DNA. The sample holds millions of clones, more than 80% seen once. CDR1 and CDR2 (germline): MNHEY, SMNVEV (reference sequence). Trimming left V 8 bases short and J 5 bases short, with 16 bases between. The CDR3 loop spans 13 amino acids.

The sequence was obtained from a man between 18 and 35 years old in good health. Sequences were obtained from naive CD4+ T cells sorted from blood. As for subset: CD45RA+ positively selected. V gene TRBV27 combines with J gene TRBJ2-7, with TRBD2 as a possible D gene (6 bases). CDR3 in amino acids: CASSRWAGNEQYF. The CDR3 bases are TGTGCCAGCTCCCGGTGGGCGGGGAACGAGCAGTACTTC.